Included here is one TCR beta chain sequence, with context. The record originates from a study of shared clonotypes between healthy human individuals. Method: immunoSEQ multiplex PCR; TCRdb's copy keeps in-frame clones and lacks some. The repertoire holds over a million clones, around 95% seen once, with roughly 1.2% in the top ten. CDR3 length: 15 amino acids. Trimming took 6 bases from V and 3 from J, leaving 18 bases between them. Germline loops: CDR1 MDHEN, CDR2 SYDVKM. The chain couples TRBV28 to TRBJ2-7; D perhaps matches TRBD1 (6 bases). The clonotype was recovered from a man in his thirties or forties in good health. The specimen sequenced was naive CD4+ T cells sorted from blood. Subset meaning: CD45RA+ positively selected. Here the CDR3 reads CASSASGQGLYEQYF. CDR3 sequence (DNA): TGTGCCAGCAGCGCCTCGGGACAAGGACTCTACGAGCAGTACTTC.